This TCR beta chain was recorded in a study of Tregs in tolerant kidney transplant recipients. Study-wide context: Related graft donors supplied nonmyeloablative bone marrow transplants, and mixed chimerism was transient. General observations from the study: No direct test of biological reproducibility was done here.

An overnight rest at 37°C with about 200 IU/ml IL-2 preceded regulatory T cell sorting from thawed PBMCs. Sequenced by immunoSEQ multiplex PCR; TCRdb stores in-frame clones only, minus some. Here the sample spans 75,000 to 85,000 clones, around 90% being singletons. Germline CDR1 and CDR2: SGHRS and YFSETQ. The CDR3 has 15 amino acids. Trimming shortened V by 3 bases and J by 0 bases, and 11 bases separated the two germline ends. As concerns this clone: Its specificity is unknown.

This TCR was sampled from a human donor who received a combined kidney and bone marrow transplant. The chain has TRBV5-1 and TRBJ2-3; possible D gene TRBD2, 6 bases. The source was Tregs from blood, collected before the transplant. The CDR3 region has the DNA TGCGCCAGCAGCTCGCGGGACCAAAGCACAGATACGCAGTATTTT. Translating it yields CASSSRDQSTDTQYF.